This T cell receptor (beta chain) was obtained from a study of patients and donors after allogeneic stem cell transplantation. This clonotype is classed as medium-sized. TCRdb processed the RT-PCR reads anew with MiXCR; each CDR3 protein has one entry. Altogether over 9,500 distinct CDR3 sequences are present, roughly 5.8% being singletons, with the ten largest covering roughly 26%. The V end was cut by 5 bases, the J end by 10 bases, with 18 bases between. In germline, CDR1 is MDHEN, CDR2 SYDVKM. The CDR3 has 14 amino acids. Sample: blood, either unsorted or a sorted T cell fraction (not recorded which). The chain uses TRBV28 and TRBJ2-1; D is possibly TRBD2 (5 bases). This TCR was sampled from a human donor who was either an allogeneic HSCT recipient or a stem cell or donor lymphocyte infusion donor (not recorded which). It is not recorded whose cells these are; they may come from a transplant donor. The CDR3 region has the DNA TGTGCCAGCAGTAAGGGCGGGCTCCCTCGGGAGCAGTTCTTC. This sequence encodes CASSKGGLPREQFF.